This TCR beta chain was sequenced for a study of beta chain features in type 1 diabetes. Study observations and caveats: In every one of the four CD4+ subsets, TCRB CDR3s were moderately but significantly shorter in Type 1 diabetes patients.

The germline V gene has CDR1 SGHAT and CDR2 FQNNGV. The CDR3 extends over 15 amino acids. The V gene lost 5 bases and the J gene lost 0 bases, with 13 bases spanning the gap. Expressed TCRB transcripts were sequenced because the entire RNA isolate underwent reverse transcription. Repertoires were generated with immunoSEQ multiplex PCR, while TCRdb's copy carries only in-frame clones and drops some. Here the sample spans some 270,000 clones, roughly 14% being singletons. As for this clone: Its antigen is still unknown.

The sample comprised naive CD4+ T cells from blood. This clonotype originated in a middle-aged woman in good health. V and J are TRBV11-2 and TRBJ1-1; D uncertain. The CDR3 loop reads CASSPLGSLNTEAFF. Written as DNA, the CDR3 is TGTGCCAGCAGCCCACTGGGGAGTCTGAACACTGAAGCTTTCTTT.